This paragraph covers one T cell receptor beta chain sequence. Its specificity is unknown. The sample is drawn from a study of shared clonotypes between healthy human individuals. Several immunoSEQ plates held equal portions of the genomic DNA taken from each subset. The repertoire was sequenced with immunoSEQ multiplex PCR; TCRdb's copy has only in-frame clones and lacks some. The sample lists around 1.9 million clones; under 95% were seen once. V gave up 3 bases and J gave up 0 bases, with 11 bases separating them. CDR1 and CDR2 from the germline V gene are LNHNV and YYDKDF (reference sequence). The CDR3 runs 16 residues. Study results and limitations: Of the naive CD4 clonotypes, about 5% were shared across several donors. Large depth notwithstanding, sorted-subset sequencing proved incomplete by rarefaction. Clonotype sharing levels among donors were expected to vary with sequencing depth.

CD8 cells classed as naive were CD45RO-negative and positively selected for CCR7, excluding terminally differentiated effector memory CD45RA+ cells. The J gene is TRBJ2-2, the V gene TRBV15; D gene unclear. The clonotype originates from a man aged 18 to 35 in good health. Some clones in this sample may be carry-over from other donors' samples. Sample: naive CD8+ T cells from PBMCs. The CDR3 nucleotides read TGTGCCACCAGCAGGGGAAGGAACACGAACACCGGGGAGCTGTTTTTT. Amino acids: CATSRGRNTNTGELFF.